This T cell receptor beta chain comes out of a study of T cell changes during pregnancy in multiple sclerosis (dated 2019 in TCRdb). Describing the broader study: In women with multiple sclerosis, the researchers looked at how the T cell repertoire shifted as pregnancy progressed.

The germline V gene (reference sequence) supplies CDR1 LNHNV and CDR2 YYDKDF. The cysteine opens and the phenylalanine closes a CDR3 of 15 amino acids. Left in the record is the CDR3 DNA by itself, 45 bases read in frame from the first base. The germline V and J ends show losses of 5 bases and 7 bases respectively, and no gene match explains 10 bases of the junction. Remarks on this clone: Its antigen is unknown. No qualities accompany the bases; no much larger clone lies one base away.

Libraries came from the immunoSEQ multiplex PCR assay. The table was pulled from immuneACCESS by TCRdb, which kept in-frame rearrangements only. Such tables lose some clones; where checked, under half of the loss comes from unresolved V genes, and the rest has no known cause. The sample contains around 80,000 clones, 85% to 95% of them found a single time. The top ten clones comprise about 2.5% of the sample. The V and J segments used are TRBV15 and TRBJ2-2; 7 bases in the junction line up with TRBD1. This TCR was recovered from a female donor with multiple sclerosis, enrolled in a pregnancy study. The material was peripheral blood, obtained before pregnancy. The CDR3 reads CATSFRTGPIGELFF. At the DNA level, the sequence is TGTGCCACCAGCTTCCGGACAGGCCCCATCGGGGAGCTGTTTTTT.